The 9 T cell receptor beta chains below were found in one sample sequenced in a study of cytomegalovirus exposure and HLA in healthy donors. Clones were sequenced by immunoSEQ multiplex PCR, and TCRdb holds only the in-frame ones, with some missing. This sample has 82,000 or so clones; 85% to 95% occur once, and the top ten carry around 0.69%. The specimen sequenced was PBMCs. Source of these receptors: a woman aged 18-29 years in good health and CMV-seronegative.

The rearrangement uses TRBV10-3 and TRBJ2-3; 11 bases map to TRBD2. J gave up 4 bases and V 10 bases, and 16 bases lay outside the gene matches. The germline V gene has CDR1 ENHRY and CDR2 SYGVKD. The CDR3 has 17 amino acids. CDR3 residues: CATCPTLAGGLSDTQYF. The CDR3 DNA sequence: TGTGCCACCTGTCCCACTTTAGCGGGGGGGTTATCAGATACGCAGTATTTT.

The chain combines TRBV4-1 with TRBJ1-2; 7 nucleotides align to TRBD1. With V trimmed by 5 bases and J by 6 bases, 15 bases remained unmatched. The CDR3 totals 16 residues. The germline V gene has CDR1 MGHRA and CDR2 YSYEKL. The CDR3 region has the DNA TGCGCCAGCAGCTACCTAAACAGGGGTTCGGCGGATGGCTACACCTTC. Protein: CASSYLNRGSADGYTF.

V is TRBV28 and J is TRBJ2-7; D is uncertain. Germline CDR1 MDHEN, CDR2 SYDVKM. V shed 2 bases and J shed 3 bases, with 5 bases lying between them. The CDR3 extends over 12 amino acids. The CDR3 DNA reads TGTGCCAGCAGTTTAGCGAGCTACGAGCAGTACTTC. Translating it yields CASSLASYEQYF.

V usage is TRBV4-1 and J usage is TRBJ2-5, with TRBD2 identical over 12 bases. V trimming: 0 bases; J trimming: 1 base; junction bases outside the gene matches: 6. This CDR3 is 18 amino acids long. Germline V gives CDR1 MGHRA, CDR2 YSYEKL. CDR3 sequence (DNA): TGCGCCAGCAGCCAAGATCGCGGGACTAGCGGGCCCCAAGAGACCCAGTACTTC. It codes for CASSQDRGTSGPQETQYF.

The genes are TRBV7-2 and TRBJ1-3; D unresolved. The V end was cut by 5 bases, the J end by 0 bases, with 20 bases between. This CDR3 region has 18 residues. Germline V lookup: CDR1 SGHTA, CDR2 FQGNSA. CDR3 region: CASSLRGGVGHSGNTIYF. The CDR3 region has the DNA TGTGCCAGCAGCCTCCGGGGAGGCGTTGGCCACTCTGGAAACACCATATATTTT.

The chain is built from TRBV2 and TRBJ2-5; 7 bases match TRBD1. The V segment lost 2 bases and the J segment 1 base; nucleotides outside the gene matches: 1. Germline V CDR1 and CDR2: SNHLY, FYNNEI. The CDR3 is made up of 14 amino acids. The CDR3 coding sequence is TGTGCCAGCAGTGAACAGGGGGTCCAAGAGACCCAGTACTTC. Translated: CASSEQGVQETQYF.

The chain joins TRBV27 to TRBJ1-5; D is perhaps TRBD1 (6 bases). The V end was cut by 8 bases, the J end by 7 bases, with 15 bases between. This CDR3 has 13 residues. Germline CDR1 is MNHEY and CDR2 is SMNVEV (reference sequence). CDR3 region: CASAGGGWQPQHF. The CDR3 DNA reads as TGTGCCAGCGCTGGGGGGGGCTGGCAGCCCCAGCATTTT.

The gene calls are TRBV9 and TRBJ2-1; 13 positions agree with TRBD2. Germline trimming cut 3 bases from V and 5 bases from J; bases unmatched to any gene: 5. This CDR3 comprises 16 residues. Germline V lookup: CDR1 SGDLS, CDR2 YYNGEE. In DNA form, the CDR3 reads TGTGCCAGCAGCGCCCGGACTAGCGGGGGCCACAATGAGCAGTTCTTC. It translates to CASSARTSGGHNEQFF.

V is TRBV7-9 and J is TRBJ2-4; D unresolved. The ends were cut back, 2 bases at V and 9 bases at J, with 20 bases in the middle. Looked up from germline, CDR1 is SEHNR and CDR2 is FQNEAQ (reference sequence). The CDR3 spans 16 residues. CDR3 bases: TGTGCCAGCAGCTTATATAGCCCCTCAATGAGTGTCATTCAGTACTTC. This codes for CASSLYSPSMSVIQYF.